This T cell receptor (beta chain) was sequenced in a study of T cell repertoires in cytomegalovirus infection. Overall study: Evidence of both CMV infection and a matching HLA type came from public TCR beta signatures. Whole-study findings and limits: HLA-C-restricted CMV-specific TCR beta clonotypes prevailed in the ex vivo response. Cumulative public TCR beta family frequency identified carriers of CMV plus the relevant HLA.

Trimming shortened V by 0 bases and J by 7 bases, and 14 bases separated the two germline ends. CDR3 size: 15 residues. The germline V gene encodes CDR1 SGHRS and CDR2 YFSETQ. As regards this clonotype: The antigen is undetermined.

TCRdb recomputed calls from the reads with MiXCR, one row per CDR3 protein. Counted here are roughly 300,000 distinct CDR3 sequences, about 25% occurring once; the ten biggest clones make up roughly 13%. V gene TRBV5-1 combines with J gene TRBJ2-1; unclear D gene. The receptor's source is a human donor in good health (CMV status not recorded). Some clones in this sample may be carry-over from other donors' samples. Sequenced material: PBMCs. For the CDR3, the DNA is TGCGCCAGCAGCTTGGCCTCACAGCCTTGGAATGAGCAGTTCTTC. It specifies CASSLASQPWNEQFF. Variable domain in full (rest from reference TRBV5-1 and TRBJ2-1): KAGVTQTPRYLIKTRGQQVTLSCSPISGHRSVSWYQQTPGQGLQFLFEYFSETQRNKGNFPGRFSGRQFSNSRSEMNVSTLELGDSALYLCASSLASQPWNEQFFGPGTRLTVL.